This T cell receptor (beta chain) was recorded in a study of blood T cell repertoires in COVID-19 (TCRdb year 2020). For the study in its entirety: Collaborator samples came from the United States, Italy and Spain and covered acute and convalescent phases of COVID-19. The material from the prospective study consisted of cDNA or gDNA derived from T cells, B-cell-depleted T cells, or PBMCs. Deeply sampled blood TCRbeta repertoires from subjects exposed to, actively infected with, or recovered from COVID-19 were included in the dataset. The repertoires were released in a freely available public database intended as a resource for research on the immune response to SARS-CoV-2. Samples came from the ongoing ImmuneRACE study (first 160 participants) plus 1,254 subjects from 6 global collaborators. The sample metadata nearly always contained a de-identified subject ID, COVID-19 status, age in years and sex. HLA class I and class II types, where available, came from metadata supplied by the sample provider rather than from assay-based typing.

From the cysteine up to the phenylalanine, the CDR3 has a length of 16 residues. Solely the CDR3 DNA is kept, with 48 bases framed from the first base. Deletion took 6 bases off V and 6 bases off J, with a span of 21 bases between the germline ends. In the germline V gene (reference sequence), CDR1 corresponds to LNHDA and CDR2 to SQIVND. Study-wide conclusions, independent of this receptor: The quantity of clinical and demographic metadata differed by source and by participant and was supplied without curation.

TCRbeta CDR3 regions were amplified from genomic DNA using the immunoSEQ Assay, a bias-controlled multiplex PCR. Concerning the study's data processing: The number of nucleated cells in each sample was estimated by amplification of reference gene primers within the assay. To quantify the absolute abundance of each unique TCRbeta CDR3 rearrangement, sequence reads were collapsed and filtered. Productive Simpson clonality was computed per sample as the square root of Simpson's diversity index over productive rearrangements. Imported from immuneACCESS, the table was reduced by TCRdb to in-frame sequences with V and J called. These copies leave out some clones; in studies compared against another copy, an unresolved V gene accounts for under half, and the cause of the remainder is not known. V, J and clone size reflect that table, while D and trimming were determined from the DNA. For this sample there are tens of thousands of clones; approximately 80% appear just once. The ten largest make up less than 25% of the sample.

Whole blood was collected in K2EDTA tubes by collaborating institutions according to the institutions' own protocols. For TCRbeta analysis, collaborator samples were shipped as frozen whole blood, as isolated PBMCs, or as DNA extracted from either sample type. A word on this clone: Its antigen is still unknown. Base qualities are not provided; no much larger clone lies one nucleotide away.

Recombination joined TRBV19 with TRBJ1-5; a tentative D match to TRBD1 spans 6 bases. This clonotype was sampled from a human donor with acute or convalescent COVID-19. The donor label of this sample is uncertain. The sequencing input was peripheral blood. The CDR3: CASSRQQQGMGQPQHF. The nucleotides read TGTGCCAGTAGCCGACAGCAACAGGGAATGGGTCAGCCCCAGCATTTT.